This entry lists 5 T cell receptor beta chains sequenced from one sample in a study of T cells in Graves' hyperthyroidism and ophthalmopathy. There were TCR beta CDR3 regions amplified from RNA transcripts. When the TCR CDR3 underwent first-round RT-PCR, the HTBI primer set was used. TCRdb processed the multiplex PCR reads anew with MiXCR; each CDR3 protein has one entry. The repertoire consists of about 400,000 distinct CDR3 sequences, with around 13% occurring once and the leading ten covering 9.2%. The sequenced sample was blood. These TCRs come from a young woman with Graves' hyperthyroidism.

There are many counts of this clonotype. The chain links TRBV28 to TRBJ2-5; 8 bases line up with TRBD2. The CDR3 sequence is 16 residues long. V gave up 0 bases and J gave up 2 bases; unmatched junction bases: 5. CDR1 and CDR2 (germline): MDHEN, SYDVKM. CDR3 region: CASSLWERGTQETQYF. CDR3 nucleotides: TGTGCCAGCAGTTTATGGGAGCGGGGGACGCAAGAGACCCAGTACTTC.

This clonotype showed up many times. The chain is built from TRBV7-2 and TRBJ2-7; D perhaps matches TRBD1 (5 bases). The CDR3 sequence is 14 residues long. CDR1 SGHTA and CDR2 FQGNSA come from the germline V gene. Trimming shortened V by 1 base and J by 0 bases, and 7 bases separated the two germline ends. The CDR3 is CASSLVRDSYEQYF. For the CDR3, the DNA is TGTGCCAGCAGCTTAGTCAGGGACTCCTACGAGCAGTACTTC. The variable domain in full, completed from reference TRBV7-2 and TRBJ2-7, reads GAGVSQSPSNKVTEKGKDVELRCDPISGHTALYWYRQSLGQGLEFLIYFQGNSAPDKSGLPSDRFSAERTGGSVSTLTIQRTQQEDSAVYLCASSLVRDSYEQYFGPGTRLTVT.

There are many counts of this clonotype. The CDR3 region has the DNA TGTGCCAGCAGCAGACGGGAGAACACTGAAGCTTTCTTT. Protein sequence: CASSRRENTEAFF. The rearrangement links TRBV11-2 to TRBJ1-1, with no clear D. Trimming left V 5 bases short and J 1 base short, with 8 bases between. This CDR3 is 13 amino acids long. Germline V gene data show CDR1 as SGHAT and CDR2 as FQNNGV.

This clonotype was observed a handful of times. The CDR3 region has the DNA TGTGCCAGTAGTTCGGGACAGGGTTCGTATGGCTACACCTTC. Translation gives CASSSGQGSYGYTF. The rearrangement uses TRBV19 and TRBJ1-2, with 9 bases fitting TRBD1. V dropped 5 bases and J dropped 5; count of bases not matched to a gene: 6. Germline lookup yields CDR1 LNHDA and CDR2 SQIVND (reference sequence). CDR3 size: 14 residues.

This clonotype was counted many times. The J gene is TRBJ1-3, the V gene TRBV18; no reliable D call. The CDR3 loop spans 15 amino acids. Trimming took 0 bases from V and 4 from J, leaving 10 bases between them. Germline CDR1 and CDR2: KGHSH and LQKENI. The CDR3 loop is CASSPPAGNGNTIYF. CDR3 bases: TGTGCCAGCTCACCACCGGCCGGGAACGGAAACACCATATATTTT.